The present T cell receptor (beta chain) was sequenced within a study of identical twins' blood T cells. Each CDR3 protein is one row after TCRdb ran MiXCR on the 5' RACE reads. The sample lists around 380,000 distinct CDR3 sequences; more than 25% were seen once. This clonotype was counted only a few times. The junction departs from the called germline gene at one end, perhaps through a read error. This clonotype was obtained from a woman aged 18 to 55 in good health. The sequenced material came from PBMCs.

The chain's CDR3 is CASSLVRDSSGSTIYF. Here the CDR3 DNA reads TGTGCCAGCAGCTTAGTGAGGGATTCCTCTGGAAGCACCATATATTTT. The rearrangement uses TRBV7-2 and TRBJ1-3; no firm D call. Germline assignment: CDR1 SGHTA and CDR2 FQGNSA. CDR3 size: 16 residues.